Listed here is a single T cell receptor (beta chain). The antigen it recognizes is unknown. No much larger clonotype is one base removed from it; base qualities were not supplied. Via the germline V gene (reference sequence), CDR1 is DFQATT and CDR2 SNEGSKA. CDR3 length: 15 amino acids, cysteine to phenylalanine. The DNA shown is the 45-base CDR3, in frame from base 1. Unmatched junction bases come to 3, with V trimmed by 3 bases and J by 0 bases. Library generation was performed with PCR. Reads for this sample came from an Illumina HiSeq 2500. To normalize quantification of the TCRbeta repertoire, the TCR libraries were built with molecular barcoding that relied on unique molecular identifiers. The raw public reads went through TCRdb reprocessing: fastp at Q25, MiXCR clone calling, in-frame beta chains kept. Entries that share a CDR3 protein sequence are merged under the most common genes and DNA. The sample contains about 370,000 distinct CDR3 sequences, about a fifth of them found a single time. The ten largest account for around 3.9% of the sample.

These data are taken from a study of T-cell reconstitution after alpha-beta-depleted transplantation in children listed by TCRdb under 2016. As for the study more broadly: The study quantitatively tracked T-cell immune reconstitution after TCRalphabeta/CD19-depleted allogeneic hematopoietic cell transplantation in children using TCR repertoire profiling.

The sequence came from a human donor who donated a stem cell graft to a child with acute myeloid leukemia. The sample was PBMCs from the stem cell graft donor, taken from the stem cell graft. The sequence joins TRBV20-1 to TRBJ1-5; TRBD1 lines up with 9 middle nucleotides. The encoded CDR3 is CSASRDRASNQPQHF. The DNA is as follows: TGCAGTGCTAGCCGGGACAGGGCTAGCAATCAGCCCCAGCATTTT.